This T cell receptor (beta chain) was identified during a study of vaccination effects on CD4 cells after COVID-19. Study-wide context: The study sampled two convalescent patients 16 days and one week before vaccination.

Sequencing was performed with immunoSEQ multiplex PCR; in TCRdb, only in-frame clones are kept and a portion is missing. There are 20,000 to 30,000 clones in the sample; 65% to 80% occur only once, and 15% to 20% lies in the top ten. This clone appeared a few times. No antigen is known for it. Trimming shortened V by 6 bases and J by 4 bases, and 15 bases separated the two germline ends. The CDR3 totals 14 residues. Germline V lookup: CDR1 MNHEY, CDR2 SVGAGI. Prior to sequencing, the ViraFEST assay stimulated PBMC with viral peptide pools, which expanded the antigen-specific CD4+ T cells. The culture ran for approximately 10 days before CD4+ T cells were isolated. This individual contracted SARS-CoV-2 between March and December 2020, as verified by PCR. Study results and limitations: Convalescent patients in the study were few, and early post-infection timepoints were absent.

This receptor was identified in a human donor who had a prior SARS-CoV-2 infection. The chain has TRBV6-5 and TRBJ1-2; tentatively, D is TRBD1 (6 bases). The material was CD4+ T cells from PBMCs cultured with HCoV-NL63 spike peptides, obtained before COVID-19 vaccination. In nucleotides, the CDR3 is TGTGCCAGCAGACCCCAGGGGTTAGGCTATGGCTACACCTTC. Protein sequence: CASRPQGLGYGYTF.